This T cell receptor (beta chain) appears in the sequencing data of a study of shared clonotypes between healthy human individuals. With respect to this clone: As yet, its antigen is unknown.

Study-wide findings and caveats: An anticipated effect of sequencing depth on clonotype sharing among donors was recognized. In a handful of donors, about 5% of naive CD4 clonotypes appeared in common.

Losses at the gene ends were 3 bases for V and 1 base for J; bases not matched to a gene: 6. This CDR3 is built from 17 residues. CDR1 MNHNS and CDR2 SASEGT come from the germline V gene. Per the original methods: Filtering differed since immunoSEQ provided only junctions, with no quality scores. Assay: immunoSEQ multiplex PCR; the TCRdb copy retains only in-frame clones and omits some. V and J calls plus clone size are reproduced from that table; the DNA served to infer D and trimming. The table has around 1,900,000 clones, roughly 93% seen once. The naive CD8 subset, CD45RO-negative cells positively selected for CCR7, excluded terminally differentiated effector memory CD45RA+ cells.

This receptor was identified in a man younger than 35 in good health. Some clones in this sample may be carry-over from other donors' samples. The sequencing sample was made of naive CD8+ T cells from PBMCs. This chain links TRBV6-1 with TRBJ2-2; 9 bases line up with TRBD1. In DNA, the CDR3 is TGTGCCAGCAGTGACCCGGGGGACAGGGAGAACACCGGGGAGCTGTTTTTT. Protein sequence: CASSDPGDRENTGELFF.